Shown below are 9 T cell receptor beta chains from a single sample sequenced in a study of T cells after yellow fever vaccination. TCRdb re-called the 5' RACE reads with MiXCR, one entry per CDR3 protein. Altogether approximately 260,000 distinct CDR3 sequences are present, over 4.5% being singletons, with the ten largest covering around 3.5%. Sequences were derived from CD4+ T cells sorted from PBMCs, sampled on the day of the yellow fever booster vaccination. These receptors all stem from a man aged 18 to 30 who received the YFV17D yellow fever vaccine.

This clonotype occurred many times. This chain uses TRBV20-1 with TRBJ2-7; D could derive from TRBD1 or TRBD2 (6 bases each). This CDR3 comprises 14 residues. Trimming removed 3 bases from V and 7 bases from J, with 19 bases in between. From germline, CDR1 is DFQATT and CDR2 SNEGSKA (reference sequence). The CDR3, as DNA: TGCAGTGCTAGCCGGGGGCCTGGGGGTCGAGAGCAGTACTTC. Its protein is CSASRGPGGREQYF.

This clonotype was detected ten times or more. This chain connects TRBV6-5 to TRBJ2-6, with no clear D. Germline CDR1 reads MNHEY; CDR2 reads SVGAGI. Trimming took 1 base from V and 0 from J, leaving 13 bases between them. This CDR3 is built from 18 residues. This chain's CDR3 is CASSYWAKSTSGANVLTF. CDR3 coding DNA: TGTGCCAGCAGTTACTGGGCCAAGTCCACCTCTGGGGCCAACGTCCTGACTTTC.

Ten or more counts support this clonotype. The V gene is TRBV20-1, the J gene TRBJ2-1; 13 nucleotides match TRBD2. The CDR3 runs 15 residues. Looked up from germline, CDR1 is DFQATT and CDR2 is SNEGSKA (reference sequence). Trimming at V came to 5 bases and at J to 8 bases, leaving 9 bases not matched to a gene. CDR3 nucleotides: TGCAGTGCTCCCGTACTAGCGGGGGGGCCCGATGAGCAGTTCTTC. This translates into CSAPVLAGGPDEQFF.

The chain employs TRBV6-5 and TRBJ1-3; D is undetermined. The CDR3 totals 16 residues. The V gene lost 0 bases and the J gene lost 4 bases, with 13 bases spanning the gap. In germline, CDR1 is MNHEY, CDR2 SVGAGI. CDR3 residues: CASSYSPRRVGNTIYF. Here the CDR3 DNA reads TGTGCCAGCAGTTACTCGCCCCGGCGGGTCGGAAACACCATATATTTT.

In this sample, this clonotype turned up many times. The rearrangement links TRBV5-1 to TRBJ2-6; weak D call: TRBD1 (5 bases). CDR3 length: 14 amino acids. The V end lost 6 bases, the J end lost 3 bases, and 10 bases lay between the germline ends. The germline gives CDR1 SGHRS, CDR2 YFSETQ. The CDR3, as DNA: TGCGCCAGCAAGTCAGGGTATGGGGCCAACGTCCTGACTTTC. It codes for CASKSGYGANVLTF.

This clonotype was seen more than once but under ten times. This chain uses TRBV28 with TRBJ1-5; tentative D call: TRBD1 (5 bases). This CDR3 has 16 amino acids. The germline V and J ends were trimmed by 5 bases and 0 bases, with 14 bases remaining between them. Germline V gives CDR1 MDHEN, CDR2 SYDVKM. In DNA, the CDR3 is TGTGCCAGCAGTACCGGGGACGGTTATAGCAATCAGCCCCAGCATTTT. Protein sequence: CASSTGDGYSNQPQHF.

The CDR3 region is CASSLNGRKETQYF. The CDR3, as DNA: TGTGCCAGCAGCTTAAACGGACGGAAAGAGACCCAGTACTTC. The rearrangement joins TRBV7-2 to TRBJ2-5; D is unresolved. The V gene lost 2 bases and the J gene lost 3 bases, with 10 bases spanning the gap. The CDR3 loop spans 14 amino acids. Per germline, CDR1 SGHTA and CDR2 FQGNSA. The whole variable domain, remainder taken from reference TRBV7-2 and TRBJ2-5, is GAGVSQSPSNKVTEKGKDVELRCDPISGHTALYWYRQSLGQGLEFLIYFQGNSAPDKSGLPSDRFSAERTGGSVSTLTIQRTQQEDSAVYLCASSLNGRKETQYFGPGTRLLVL.

The chain combines TRBV28 with TRBJ2-3; TRBD2 might be the D (7 bases). The CDR3 is made up of 15 amino acids. Trimming took off 4 bases at V and 4 bases at J, with 15 bases between the two ends. Per germline, CDR1 MDHEN and CDR2 SYDVKM. The CDR3 sequence: CASSSGGLNSDTQYF. In DNA, the CDR3 is TGTGCCAGCAGTTCGGGGGGCCTAAACTCAGATACGCAGTATTTT.

This clonotype was observed a few times. The gene calls are TRBV6-6 and TRBJ1-2; D is possibly TRBD1 (6 bases). The CDR3 length is 16 residues. V was cut by 2 bases and J by 1 base, with 14 bases left in between. Germline loops: CDR1 MNHNY, CDR2 SVGAGI (reference sequence). In nucleotides, the CDR3 is TGTGCCAGCAGTTACGTACAGGGACGGGGTAACTATGGCTACACCTTC. Residues: CASSYVQGRGNYGYTF.